A single sample is the source of the 20 T cell receptor beta chains below, sequenced in a study of blood T cell repertoires in COVID-19. Some clones are missing from TCRdb's copy, which holds only in-frame ones; the method was immunoSEQ multiplex PCR. The repertoire includes roughly 170,000 clones, about 84% of them detected once, and approximately 5.6% sits in the top ten. The sample was PBMCs or T cells enriched from blood (not recorded which). Receptors originate from a woman aged 40 to 55 with acute COVID-19.

The V gene is TRBV6-5, the J gene TRBJ1-1, with 9 bases matching TRBD1. The germline V gene has CDR1 MNHEY and CDR2 SVGAGI. This CDR3 region has 14 residues. V shed 6 bases, J shed 6 bases, and the junction held 8 bases outside the gene matches. The DNA for the CDR3 is TGTGCCAGCAGCAACAGGGGGCTGCGGGCTGAAGCTTTCTTT. It is translated as CASSNRGLRAEAFF.

This chain connects TRBV28 to TRBJ2-7; 7 bases match TRBD2. CDR3 size: 17 residues. CDR1 MDHEN and CDR2 SYDVKM come from the germline V gene. The junction had 14 bases not matched to a gene; V was cut back by 2 bases and J by 4 bases. The DNA for the CDR3 is TGTGCCAGCAGTTTAGGGAGTCGGTTTGGGGGGGGGTACGAGCAGTACGTC. This translates into CASSLGSRFGGGYEQYV.

The rearrangement joins TRBV2 to TRBJ1-1, with a tentative D call TRBD1 (6 bases). Germline V gives CDR1 SNHLY, CDR2 FYNNEI. The V and J ends lost 6 bases and 0 bases respectively, with 11 bases between them. This CDR3 spans 14 amino acids. CDR3 loop: CASRRQALNTEAFF. The DNA for the CDR3 is TGTGCCAGCAGGCGACAGGCCCTGAACACTGAAGCTTTCTTT.

Note on this clone: Other DNA sequences of this sample code for an identical CDR3. This chain connects TRBV27 to TRBJ2-1; D possibly corresponds to TRBD1 (5 bases). The length of the CDR3 is 15 residues. Trimming shortened V by 4 bases and J by 0 bases, and 10 bases separated the two germline ends. CDR1 is MNHEY and CDR2 is SMNVEV in the germline V gene (reference sequence). The CDR3 DNA is TGTGCCAGCAGTTCCCGACAGAGCTCCTACAATGAGCAGTTCTTC. Protein product: CASSSRQSSYNEQFF.

The chain employs TRBV18 and TRBJ2-3; 9 nucleotides match TRBD2. The V gene end was trimmed by 0 bases and the J gene end by 0 bases; junction bases not matched to a gene: 7. Germline-derived CDR1 and CDR2 are KGHSH and LQKENI. There are 18 residues in the CDR3. The CDR3 DNA is TGTGCCAGCTCACCACCGGGACTAGCAACCTCTAGCACAGATACGCAGTATTTT. This codes for CASSPPGLATSSTDTQYF.

The chain links TRBV2 to TRBJ1-2; TRBD1 matches 7 bases. Trimming took 4 bases from V and 4 from J; bases not matched to a gene: 0. The CDR3 has 12 amino acids. Germline lookup yields CDR1 SNHLY and CDR2 FYNNEI. CDR3 sequence reads: CASSGDSYGYTF. DNA for the CDR3: TGTGCCAGCAGTGGGGACAGCTATGGCTACACCTTC.

The rearrangement joins TRBV7-6 to TRBJ2-1; 9 bases are shared with TRBD2. After removal of 8 bases from V and 0 bases from J, the junction contained 11 bases not matched to a gene. CDR1 and CDR2 (germline): SGHVS, FNYEAQ. The CDR3 sequence is 17 residues long. CDR3 DNA sequence: TGTGCCAGCTCCGAACTAGCGGGTTTCAGCTCCTACAATGAGCAGTTCTTC. Its translation: CASSELAGFSSYNEQFF. The full variable domain, rest sourced from reference TRBV7-6 and TRBJ2-1, is GAGVSQSPRYKVTKRGQDVALRCDPISGHVSLYWYRQALGQGPEFLTYFNYEAQQDKSGLPNDRFSAERPEGSISTLTIQRTEQRDSAMYRCASSELAGFSSYNEQFFGPGTRLTVL.

This chain links TRBV4-2 with TRBJ2-1, with TRBD2 matching over 13 bases. V lost 4 bases and J lost 1; bases outside the gene matches: 4. This CDR3 comprises 17 residues. Per germline, CDR1 LGHNA and CDR2 YNFKEQ. The CDR3 DNA sequence: TGTGCCAGCAGCCGTGGACTAGCGGGAGAATCCTACAATGAGCAGTTCTTC. This translates into CASSRGLAGESYNEQFF.

The chain recombines TRBV2 with TRBJ1-2; 8 bases match TRBD1. Germline V gene sequence: CDR1 SNHLY, CDR2 FYNNEI. The CDR3 has 13 amino acids. V dropped 8 bases and J dropped 2; count of bases not matched to a gene: 4. CDR3: CASGRQGNYGYTF. As DNA, the CDR3 is TGTGCCAGCGGACGACAGGGGAACTATGGCTACACCTTC.

This clone is a singleton in its sample. The chain employs TRBV19 and TRBJ2-3; D remains unclear. The V gene's germline CDR1 is LNHDA and CDR2 SQIVND (reference sequence). This CDR3 is 16 amino acids long. V lost 4 bases and J 2 bases, leaving 16 bases between the germline ends. CDR3 region: CASSTAEFDLTDTQYF. CDR3 sequence (DNA): TGTGCCAGTAGTACGGCGGAGTTCGACCTCACAGATACGCAGTATTTT.

This sequence joins TRBV28 and TRBJ2-1, with TRBD2 matching 10 bases. This CDR3 spans 16 amino acids. J was trimmed by 5 bases and V by 4 bases; bases with no gene match: 8. Germline CDR1 MDHEN, CDR2 SYDVKM. CDR3 nucleotide sequence: TGTGCCAGCAGTTACCGACTAGCGGGCCTTCACAATGAGCAGTTCTTC. This gives the protein CASSYRLAGLHNEQFF.

The chain joins TRBV30 to TRBJ2-3, with D maybe TRBD2 (6 bases). This CDR3 is 14 amino acids long. Trimming took 5 bases from V and 6 from J, leaving 18 bases between them. CDR1 GTSNPN and CDR2 SVGIG come from the germline V gene (reference sequence). Here the CDR3 DNA reads TGTGCCTGGGGCGGCGGGACCGGGGGTGATACGCAGTATTTT. This translates into CAWGGGTGGDTQYF.

The chain links TRBV4-1 to TRBJ1-1, with D unclear. The length of the CDR3 is 13 residues. The V gene's germline CDR1 is MGHRA and CDR2 YSYEKL. Trimming stripped 8 bases from V and 1 base from J, with 11 bases between. In DNA form, the CDR3 reads TGCGCCAGCTGCCGGGAGGGGAACACTGAAGCTTTCTTT. It translates to CASCREGNTEAFF.

The chain uses TRBV4-1 and TRBJ1-6; TRBD1 matches 10 bases. This CDR3 contains 15 residues. The junction had 5 bases not matched to a gene; V was cut back by 4 bases and J by 8 bases. Germline lookup yields CDR1 MGHRA and CDR2 YSYEKL. This CDR3 is CASSPGTGADSPLHF. CDR3 sequence (DNA): TGCGCCAGCAGCCCTGGGACAGGGGCTGATTCACCCCTCCACTTT.

This chain uses TRBV25-1 with TRBJ1-3; TRBD1 aligns across 7 bases. The germline CDR1 and CDR2 sequences are MGHDK and SYGVNS. The CDR3 sequence is 15 residues long. V lost 4 bases, J lost 9 bases, and 12 bases stayed unmatched. The CDR3 sequence is CASSGRRTGGATIYF. The CDR3 DNA reads TGTGCCAGCAGTGGACGTAGGACAGGTGGGGCCACCATATATTTT.

The rearrangement links TRBV7-2 to TRBJ2-3; D unclear. Trimming left V 1 base short and J 0 bases short, with 5 bases between. Germline loops: CDR1 SGHTA, CDR2 FQGNSA. The CDR3 has 14 amino acids. The CDR3 DNA follows: TGTGCCAGCAGCTTAGGTCCTAGCACAGATACGCAGTATTTT. Its translation is CASSLGPSTDTQYF.

This chain joins TRBV10-3 and TRBJ2-3, with TRBD2 matching over 10 bases. With V trimmed by 8 bases and J by 6 bases, 11 bases remained unmatched. Germline lookup yields CDR1 ENHRY and CDR2 SYGVKD. The CDR3 sequence is 15 residues long. The CDR3 is CAIRAASGSSDTQYF. DNA for the CDR3: TGTGCCATCCGGGCGGCTAGCGGGAGTTCCGATACGCAGTATTTT.

The V gene is TRBV4-1, the J gene TRBJ2-1, with D possibly being TRBD2 (6 bases). Germline V gene lookup returns CDR1 MGHRA and CDR2 YSYEKL. CDR3 size: 16 residues. The V end was cut by 4 bases, the J end by 6 bases, with 19 bases between. The CDR3: CASSPGRREKGNEQFF. The CDR3 bases are TGCGCCAGCAGCCCTGGGCGGCGGGAAAAAGGCAATGAGCAGTTCTTC.

The chain is built from TRBV21-1 and TRBJ2-5; the D call in the table, TRBD1, was not verified against the DNA. TRBV21-1 is listed as a pseudogene. This CDR3 spans 16 amino acids. As DNA, the CDR3 is TGTGCCAGCAGCCCCCAAGGGCGACAGGATAGAGAGACCCAGTACTTC. Translation: CASSPQGRQDRETQYF.

The V gene is TRBV2, the J gene TRBJ2-2; D is perhaps TRBD2 (5 bases). Germline V lookup: CDR1 SNHLY, CDR2 FYNNEI. This CDR3 contains 13 residues. The V end lost 4 bases, the J end lost 6 bases, and 9 bases lay between the germline ends. The CDR3 spells CASSGGLSGELFF. The DNA of the CDR3 is TGTGCCAGCAGTGGCGGACTGTCCGGGGAGCTGTTTTTT.